The 2 T cell receptor beta chains presented below share a single source sample, sequenced in a study of vaccination and CD4 T cells after COVID-19 (dated by TCRdb to between 2021 and 2023). The sample's treatment or condition, from its label and the paper: approximately 9-day PBMC culture with coronavirus spike peptide pools or control peptides (ViraFEST assay). The method was PCR. TCRdb names Illumina iSeq 100 as the instrument used. DNA from cultured CD4+ T cells underwent TCR sequencing with the Oncomine TCR Beta short-read assay at the Johns Hopkins FTIC core. TCRdb redid the processing of the public reads, applying fastp at Q25 and MiXCR, and retained in-frame beta chains. Identical CDR3 protein sequences are pooled into one entry, listed with their most common genes and DNA. In all, the sample holds under 20,000 distinct CDR3 sequences, and around 29% of those were seen once. More than 13% of the sample is taken by the ten largest.

No antigens are known for them. Sequencing was done on a sample of cultured CD4+ T cells from blood. The receptors come from a human donor with COVID-19.

The V and J genes are TRBV20-1 and TRBJ1-5; 7 nucleotides line up with TRBD1. This CDR3 has 14 residues. The germline V gene encodes CDR1 DFQATT and CDR2 SNEGSKA (reference sequence). V lost 4 bases to trimming and J lost 1 base; unmatched junction nucleotides: 4. The CDR3 coding sequence is TGCAGTGCTATAGACAGGGCCAGCAATCAGCCCCAGCATTTT. Amino acid sequence: CSAIDRASNQPQHF.

The chain combines TRBV5-1 with TRBJ2-5, with 8 bases aligning to TRBD2. The CDR3 loop spans 16 amino acids. Trimming removed 3 bases from V and 1 base from J; junction bases left unmatched: 8. CDR1 SGHRS and CDR2 YFSETQ come from the germline V gene. CDR3 nucleotides: TGCGCCAGCAGCTCGGTAGCGGGGCTTCGCCAAGAGACCCAGTACTTC. Translation gives CASSSVAGLRQETQYF. Filled out from reference TRBV5-1 and TRBJ2-5, the complete variable domain reads KAGVTQTPRYLIKTRGQQVTLSCSPISGHRSVSWYQQTPGQGLQFLFEYFSETQRNKGNFPGRFSGRQFSNSRSEMNVSTLELGDSALYLCASSSVAGLRQETQYFGPGTRLLVL.